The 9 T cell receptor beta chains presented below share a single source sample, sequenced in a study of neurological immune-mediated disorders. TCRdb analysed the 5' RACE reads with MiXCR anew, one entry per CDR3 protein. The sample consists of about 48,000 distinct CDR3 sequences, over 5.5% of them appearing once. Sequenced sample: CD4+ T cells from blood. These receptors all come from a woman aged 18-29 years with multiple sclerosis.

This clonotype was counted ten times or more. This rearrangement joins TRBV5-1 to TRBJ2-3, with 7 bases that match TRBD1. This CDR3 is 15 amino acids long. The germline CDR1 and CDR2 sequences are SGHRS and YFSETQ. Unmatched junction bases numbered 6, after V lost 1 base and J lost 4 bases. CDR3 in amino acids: CASSLTRGQADTQYF. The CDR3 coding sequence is TGCGCCAGCAGCTTGACAAGGGGGCAGGCAGATACGCAGTATTTT.

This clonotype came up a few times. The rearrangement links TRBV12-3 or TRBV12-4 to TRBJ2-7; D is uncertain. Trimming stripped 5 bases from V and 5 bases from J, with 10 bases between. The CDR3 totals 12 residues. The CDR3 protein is CASSPDIHEQYF. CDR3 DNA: TGTGCCAGCAGTCCTGATATCCACGAGCAGTACTTC.

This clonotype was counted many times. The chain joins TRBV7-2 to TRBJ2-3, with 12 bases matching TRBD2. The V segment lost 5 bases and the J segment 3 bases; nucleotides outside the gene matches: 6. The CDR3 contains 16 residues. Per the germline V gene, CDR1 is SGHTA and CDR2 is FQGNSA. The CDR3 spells CASSLGLAGSTDTQYF. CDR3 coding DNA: TGTGCCAGCAGCCTAGGACTAGCGGGATCGACAGATACGCAGTATTTT.

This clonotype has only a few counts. The CDR3 here is CASSYSPSGGALSGELFF. The CDR3 nucleotides are TGTGCCAGCAGTTACTCCCCTAGCGGGGGGGCTTTATCCGGGGAGCTGTTTTTT. The rearrangement uses TRBV6-5 and TRBJ2-2; 12 nucleotides align to TRBD2. The germline gives CDR1 MNHEY, CDR2 SVGAGI. V gave up 0 bases and J gave up 6 bases; unmatched junction bases: 8. The CDR3 totals 18 residues.

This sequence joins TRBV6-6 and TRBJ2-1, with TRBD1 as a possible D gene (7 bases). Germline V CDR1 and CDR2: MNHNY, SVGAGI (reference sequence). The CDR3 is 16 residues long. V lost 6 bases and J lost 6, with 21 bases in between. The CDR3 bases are TGTGCCAGCAGCTACCCCGTGACAGGGACTCCCAATGAGCAGTTCTTC. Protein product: CASSYPVTGTPNEQFF.

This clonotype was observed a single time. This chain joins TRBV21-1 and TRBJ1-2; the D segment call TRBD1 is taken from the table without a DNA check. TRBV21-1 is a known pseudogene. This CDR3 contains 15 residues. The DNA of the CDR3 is TGTGCCAGCAGCAAGGGACAGGCGGGGGTTTATGGCTACACCTTC. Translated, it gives CASSKGQAGVYGYTF.

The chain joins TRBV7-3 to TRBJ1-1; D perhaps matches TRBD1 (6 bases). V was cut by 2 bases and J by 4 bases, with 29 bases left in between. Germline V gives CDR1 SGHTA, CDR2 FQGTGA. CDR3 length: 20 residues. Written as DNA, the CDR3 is TGTGCCAGCAGCTTAGTCCCACACCGGGACTACGAGAACAGGGCCACTGAAGCTTTCTTT. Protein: CASSLVPHRDYENRATEAFF.

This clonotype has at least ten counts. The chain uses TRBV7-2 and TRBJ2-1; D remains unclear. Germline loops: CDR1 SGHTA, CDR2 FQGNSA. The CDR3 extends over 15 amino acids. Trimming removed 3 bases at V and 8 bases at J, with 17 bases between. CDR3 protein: CASSFGWRGVDEQFF. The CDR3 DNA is TGTGCCAGCAGCTTTGGGTGGCGTGGGGTGGATGAGCAGTTCTTC. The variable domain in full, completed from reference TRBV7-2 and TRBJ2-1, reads GAGVSQSPSNKVTEKGKDVELRCDPISGHTALYWYRQSLGQGLEFLIYFQGNSAPDKSGLPSDRFSAERTGGSVSTLTIQRTQQEDSAVYLCASSFGWRGVDEQFFGPGTRLTVL.

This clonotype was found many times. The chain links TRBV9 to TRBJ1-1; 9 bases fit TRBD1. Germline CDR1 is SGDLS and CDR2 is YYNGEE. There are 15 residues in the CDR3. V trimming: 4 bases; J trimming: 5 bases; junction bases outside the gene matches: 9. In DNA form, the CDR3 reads TGTGCCAGCAGCTTAACACAGGGGGCGGGTACTGAAGCTTTCTTT. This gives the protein CASSLTQGAGTEAFF. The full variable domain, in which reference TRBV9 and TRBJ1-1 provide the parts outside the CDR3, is DSGVTQTPKHLITATGQRVTLRCSPRSGDLSVYWYQQSLDQGLQFLIQYYNGEERAKGNILERFSAQQFPDLHSELNLSSLELGDSALYFCASSLTQGAGTEAFFGQGTRLTVV.